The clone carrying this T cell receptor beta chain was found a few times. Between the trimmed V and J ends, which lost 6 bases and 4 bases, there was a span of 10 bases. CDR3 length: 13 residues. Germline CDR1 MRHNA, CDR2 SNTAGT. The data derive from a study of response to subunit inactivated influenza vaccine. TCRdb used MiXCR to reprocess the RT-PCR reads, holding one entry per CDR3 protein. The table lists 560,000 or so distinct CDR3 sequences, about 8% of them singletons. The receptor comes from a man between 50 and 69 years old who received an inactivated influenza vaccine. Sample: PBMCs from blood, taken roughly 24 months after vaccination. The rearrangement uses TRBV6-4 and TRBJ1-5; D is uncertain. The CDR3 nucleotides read TGTGCCAGCAGCCCCGAAGAAAATCAGCCCCAGCATTTT. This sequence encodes CASSPEENQPQHF.